These 4 T cell receptor beta chains originate from one sample sequenced in a study of molecular identifiers for immune sequencing clone quantification. TCRdb reprocessed the PCR reads with MiXCR, giving one entry per CDR3 protein. The repertoire has 97,000 or so distinct CDR3 sequences, around 24% of them found once; the top ten carry 0.94%. Sequenced input: naive CD8+ T cells from blood, with Jurkat cell RNA spiked in. Subset meaning: FACS-sorted CD8+CD4-CCR7+CD45RA+ naive T cells. The source of these receptors is a human donor in good health. Some libraries in this study had Jurkat cell RNA spiked in.

This clonotype has at least ten counts. The chain is built from TRBV11-2 and TRBJ2-2; TRBD1 might be the D (7 bases). Deletions cut 3 bases from V and 5 bases from J, with 16 bases between. The CDR3 covers 16 residues. Germline V gives CDR1 SGHAT, CDR2 FQNNGV. The DNA of the CDR3 is TGTGCCAGCAGCTTTGGGTCAGGGGGACTGACCGGGGAGCTGTTTTTT. Its translation: CASSFGSGGLTGELFF. Supplemented by reference TRBV11-2 and TRBJ2-2, the full variable domain reads EAGVAQSPRYKIIEKRQSVAFWCNPISGHATLYWYQQILGQGPKLLIQFQNNGVVDDSQLPKDRFSAERLKGVDSTLKIQPAKLEDSAVYLCASSFGSGGLTGELFFGEGSRLTVL.

This clonotype was observed at least ten times. The chain is built from TRBV6-6 and TRBJ2-5; maybe TRBD2 (5 bases). The CDR3 runs 13 residues. V gave up 4 bases and J gave up 5 bases, with 11 bases separating them. CDR1 and CDR2 from the germline V gene are MNHNY and SVGAGI (reference sequence). CDR3 loop: CASSLRSGETQYF. Here the CDR3 DNA reads TGTGCCAGCAGTTTACGGAGCGGCGAGACCCAGTACTTC.

This clonotype was seen ten or more times. The chain employs TRBV28 and TRBJ2-5, with D perhaps assigned TRBD1 or TRBD2 (5 bases each). CDR1 and CDR2 (germline): MDHEN, SYDVKM. Between the trimmed V and J ends, which lost 4 bases and 5 bases, there was a span of 23 bases. The CDR3 totals 17 residues. In DNA, the CDR3 is TGTGCCAGCAGTTCCCTCGAACGGGGCCTAGATATTGAGACCCAGTACTTC. Its protein is CASSSLERGLDIETQYF.

This clonotype was observed at least ten times. V usage is TRBV10-3 and J usage is TRBJ2-3; TRBD2 matches at 8 bases. The germline V gene encodes CDR1 ENHRY and CDR2 SYGVKD. The CDR3 has 15 amino acids. With 6 bases clipped from V and 3 bases from J, the junction kept 8 bases outside the gene matches. CDR3 sequence: CAISQSGSVTDTQYF. In nucleotides, the CDR3 is TGTGCCATCAGCCAGAGCGGGAGTGTAACAGATACGCAGTATTTT.